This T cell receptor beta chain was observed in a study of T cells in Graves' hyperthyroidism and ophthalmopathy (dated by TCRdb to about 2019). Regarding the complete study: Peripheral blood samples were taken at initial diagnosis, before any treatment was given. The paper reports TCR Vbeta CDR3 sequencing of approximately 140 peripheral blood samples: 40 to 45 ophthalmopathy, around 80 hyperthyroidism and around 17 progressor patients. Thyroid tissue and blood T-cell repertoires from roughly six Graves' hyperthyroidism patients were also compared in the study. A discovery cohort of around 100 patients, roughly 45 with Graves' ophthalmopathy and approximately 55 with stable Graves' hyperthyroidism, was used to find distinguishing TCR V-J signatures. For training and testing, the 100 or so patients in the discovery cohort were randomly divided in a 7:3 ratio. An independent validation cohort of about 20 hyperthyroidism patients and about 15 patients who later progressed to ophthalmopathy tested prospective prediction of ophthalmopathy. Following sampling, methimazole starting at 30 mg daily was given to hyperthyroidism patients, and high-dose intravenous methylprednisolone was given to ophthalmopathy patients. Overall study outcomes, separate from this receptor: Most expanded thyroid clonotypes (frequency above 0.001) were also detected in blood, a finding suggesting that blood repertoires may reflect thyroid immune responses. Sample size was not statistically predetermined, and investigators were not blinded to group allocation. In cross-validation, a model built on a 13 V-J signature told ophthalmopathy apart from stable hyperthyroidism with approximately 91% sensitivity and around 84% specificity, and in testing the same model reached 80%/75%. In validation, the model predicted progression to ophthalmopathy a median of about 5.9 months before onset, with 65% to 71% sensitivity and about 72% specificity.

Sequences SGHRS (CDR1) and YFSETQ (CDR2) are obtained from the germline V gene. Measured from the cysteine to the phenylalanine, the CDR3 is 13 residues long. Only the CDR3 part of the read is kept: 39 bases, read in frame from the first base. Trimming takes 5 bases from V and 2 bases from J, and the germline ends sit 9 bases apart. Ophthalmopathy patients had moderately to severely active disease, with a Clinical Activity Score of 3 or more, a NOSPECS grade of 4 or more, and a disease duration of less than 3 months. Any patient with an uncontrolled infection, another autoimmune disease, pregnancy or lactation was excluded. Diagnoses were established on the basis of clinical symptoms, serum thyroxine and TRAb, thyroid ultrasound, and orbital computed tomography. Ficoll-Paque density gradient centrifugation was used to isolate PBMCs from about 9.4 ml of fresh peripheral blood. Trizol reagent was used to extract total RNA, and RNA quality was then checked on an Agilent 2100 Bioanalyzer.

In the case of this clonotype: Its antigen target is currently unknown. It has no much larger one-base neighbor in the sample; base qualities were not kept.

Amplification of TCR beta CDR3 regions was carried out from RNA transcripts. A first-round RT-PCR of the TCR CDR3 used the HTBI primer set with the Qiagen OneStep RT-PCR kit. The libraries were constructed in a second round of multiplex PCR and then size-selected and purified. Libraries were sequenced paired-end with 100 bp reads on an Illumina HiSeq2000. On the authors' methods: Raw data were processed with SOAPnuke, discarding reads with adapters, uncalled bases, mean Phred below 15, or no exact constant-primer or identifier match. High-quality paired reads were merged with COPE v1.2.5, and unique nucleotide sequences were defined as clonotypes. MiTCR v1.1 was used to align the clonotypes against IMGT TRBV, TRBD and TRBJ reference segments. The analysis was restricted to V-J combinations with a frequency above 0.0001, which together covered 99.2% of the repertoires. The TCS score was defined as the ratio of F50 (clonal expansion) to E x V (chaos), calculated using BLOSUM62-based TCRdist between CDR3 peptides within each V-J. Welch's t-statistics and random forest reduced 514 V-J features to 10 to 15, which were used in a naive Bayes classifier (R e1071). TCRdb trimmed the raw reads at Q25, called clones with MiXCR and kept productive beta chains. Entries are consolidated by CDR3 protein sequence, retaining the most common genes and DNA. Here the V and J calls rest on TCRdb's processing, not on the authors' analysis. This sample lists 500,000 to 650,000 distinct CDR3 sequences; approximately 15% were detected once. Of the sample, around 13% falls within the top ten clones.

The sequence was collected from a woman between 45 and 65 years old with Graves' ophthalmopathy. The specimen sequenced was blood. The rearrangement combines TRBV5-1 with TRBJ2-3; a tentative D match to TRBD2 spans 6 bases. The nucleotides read TGCGCCAGCAGTGCGGGACTCACAGATACGCAGTATTTT. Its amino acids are CASSAGLTDTQYF.